This TCR beta chain was retrieved from a study of cytomegalovirus exposure and HLA in healthy donors. This PCR relied on a set of 60 Vbeta primers and 13 Jbeta primers. Libraries were prepared by immunoSEQ multiplex PCR; TCRdb keeps only in-frame clonotypes and omits some of them. Of fewer than 140,000 clones listed, 82% are singletons. Study-level findings and limits: A later analysis by the authors found several of the most significant clusters apparently linked to common viral pathogens. Clonal expansion was found to be greater in HLA-associated TCR beta chains than in equally common others in a later analysis. Most CMV-associated TCR beta chains were later found to appear HLA-restricted.

As for this clone: What it recognizes is unknown.

This sequence was found in a man in his fifties in good health and CMV-seronegative. Material for sequencing was PBMCs.

The CDR3: CASSLDGLTGELFF. CDR3 nucleotides: TGTGCCAGTAGTCTCGACGGACTCACCGGGGAGCTGTTTTTT. This chain links TRBV19 with TRBJ2-2; D is perhaps TRBD2 (5 bases). Per germline, CDR1 LNHDA and CDR2 SQIVND (reference sequence). Trimming took off 5 bases at V and 4 bases at J, with 11 bases between the two ends. The CDR3 spans 14 residues.